The 8 T cell receptor beta chains reported below all come from one sample, sequenced in a study of T cells in Graves' hyperthyroidism and ophthalmopathy. There were TCR beta CDR3 regions amplified from RNA transcripts. TCR CDR3 regions were first amplified by RT-PCR with HTBI primers. Via MiXCR, TCRdb re-called the multiplex PCR reads, giving one row per CDR3 protein. The table shows about 400,000 distinct CDR3 sequences, with over 12% occurring only once. Material: blood. The origin of the receptors is a man aged 50-59 years with Graves' ophthalmopathy.

This clonotype was seen repeatedly, ten times or more. The V call is TRBV28, the J call TRBJ1-1; no clear D gene. This CDR3 contains 13 residues. Trimming stripped 3 bases from V and 11 bases from J, with 16 bases between. From germline, CDR1 is MDHEN and CDR2 SYDVKM. For the CDR3, the DNA is TGTGCCAGCAGTTTCCCCTCCCCACCGGCGGCTTTCTTT. Its protein product is CASSFPSPPAAFF.

This clonotype was counted many times. The V call is TRBV19, the J call TRBJ2-3, with a possible D match to TRBD2 (6 bases). Looked up from germline, CDR1 is LNHDA and CDR2 is SQIVND (reference sequence). Trimming took off 3 bases at V and 1 base at J, with 11 bases between the two ends. There are 15 residues in the CDR3. CDR3 sequence reads: CASSIGGARTDTQYF. CDR3 bases: TGTGCCAGTAGTATCGGAGGGGCGCGCACAGATACGCAGTATTTT.

This clonotype has a count of ten or more. The rearrangement joins TRBV6-1 to TRBJ1-5; 11 bases map to TRBD1. With 6 bases clipped from V and 7 bases from J, the junction kept 8 bases outside the gene matches. Germline CDR1 and CDR2: MNHNS and SASEGT. The length of the CDR3 is 15 residues. CDR3 nucleotides: TGTGCCAGCAGGTCGGACAGGGGGCTAGGGCAGCCCCAGCATTTT. Its translation is CASRSDRGLGQPQHF.

This clonotype was recorded a few times. Mismatch with germline at one junction end may stem from a read error. The chain couples TRBV20-1 to TRBJ2-7, with D possibly matching TRBD2 (6 bases). CDR3 size: 14 residues. The V gene's germline CDR1 is DFQATT and CDR2 SNEGSKA (reference sequence). The CDR3 protein is CSAGDSRGWNEQYF. The DNA of the CDR3 is TGCAGTGCTGGAGATAGCCGGGGGTGGAACGAGCAGTACTTC.

This chain links TRBV19 with TRBJ2-1; 9 nucleotides line up with TRBD2. Germline V lookup: CDR1 LNHDA, CDR2 SQIVND (reference sequence). Losses at the gene ends were 7 bases for V and 1 base for J; bases not matched to a gene: 5. The CDR3 has 15 residues. This CDR3 reads CASKIAGESYNEQFF. The CDR3 coding sequence is TGTGCCAGTAAAATAGCGGGAGAATCCTACAATGAGCAGTTCTTC.

The table lists this clonotype with many counts. CDR3 sequence (DNA): TGTGCCAGCAGCTATCCCCCCTACGAGCAGTACTTC. Its translation: CASSYPPYEQYF. This chain connects TRBV28 to TRBJ2-7; D is unclear. The ends were cut back, 6 bases at V and 2 bases at J, with 8 bases in the middle. The V gene's germline CDR1 is MDHEN and CDR2 SYDVKM. The CDR3 runs 12 residues.

This clonotype was found many times. The rearrangement joins TRBV12-3 or TRBV12-4 to TRBJ2-1; D gene unclear. CDR3 length: 14 residues. Trimming removed 7 bases from V and 8 bases from J, with 18 bases in between. The CDR3 DNA is TGTGCCAGCATCCTGCGCGTCATATCCGATGAGCAGTTCTTC. Protein: CASILRVISDEQFF.

This clonotype was counted between two and nine times. The V gene is TRBV4-2, the J gene TRBJ2-4; D is ambiguous. The V and J ends lost 1 base and 0 bases respectively, with 10 bases between them. The germline V gene has CDR1 LGHNA and CDR2 YNFKEQ. There are 16 residues in the CDR3. The CDR3 nucleotides are TGTGCCAGCAGCCAAGGGTTGGCGGAAGCCAAAAACATTCAGTACTTC. It codes for CASSQGLAEAKNIQYF.